Each of the 3 T cell receptor beta chains below was sequenced from the same sample in a study of blood T cell repertoires in COVID-19. Assay: immunoSEQ multiplex PCR; the TCRdb copy retains only in-frame clones and omits some. The repertoire consists of about half a million clones, with 89% occurring once and the leading ten covering around 0.92%. Sequencing used peripheral blood. The receptors come from a man aged 18 to 35 with COVID-19, enrolled during active disease.

The DNA of the CDR3 is TGTGCCAGCAGTTTATCCGGGACAGAGTCTCTTGGGGCTTTCTTT. Protein sequence: CASSLSGTESLGAFF. This chain connects TRBV27 to TRBJ1-1; 7 bases line up with TRBD1. Germline lookup yields CDR1 MNHEY and CDR2 SMNVEV (reference sequence). The CDR3 length is 15 residues. The V and J ends lost 0 bases and 11 bases, in that order; junction bases with no gene match: 12.

This chain links TRBV3-1 (or the pseudogene TRBV3-2) with TRBJ2-5; 13 bases agree with TRBD2. CDR3 size: 17 residues. Germline-derived CDR1 and CDR2 are LGHDT and YNNKEL (reference sequence). Unmatched junction bases numbered 16, after V lost 6 bases and J lost 9 bases. The CDR3 DNA reads as TGTGCCAGCAGACACCGGACTAGCGGGAGTGGGAGCTCGGCCCAGTACTTC. Translated, it gives CASRHRTSGSGSSAQYF.

V gene TRBV6-1 combines with J gene TRBJ2-7; D is possibly TRBD2 (6 bases). Germline loops: CDR1 MNHNS, CDR2 SASEGT. The CDR3 spans 15 residues. V was trimmed by 3 bases and J by 2 bases, leaving 14 bases between them. The CDR3 here is CASSDIGSLTYEQYF. The CDR3 DNA reads as TGTGCCAGCAGTGATATCGGGAGCCTCACCTACGAGCAGTACTTC.